This T cell receptor beta chain was sequenced during a study of T cell responses to AZD1222 COVID-19 vaccine. Only a few counts were recorded for this clone. The table came from immunoSEQ multiplex PCR; TCRdb's copy has only in-frame clones and leaves some out. The sample consists of just under 80,000 clones, about 92% of them appearing once. The CDR3 totals 11 residues. From germline, CDR1 is SGHAT and CDR2 FQNNGV. V was clipped by 5 bases and J by 3 bases, with 5 bases between them. Sample: peripheral blood, taken 28 days after the second AZD1222 dose. The rearrangement joins TRBV11-2 to TRBJ2-7; D unclear. This clonotype was sampled from an adult who received the AZD1222 COVID-19 vaccine. For the CDR3, the DNA is TGTGCCAGCAGCCCTAACTACGAGCAGTACTTC. It codes for CASSPNYEQYF.